This TCR beta chain was observed in a study of blood T cell repertoires in COVID-19. Study overall: Collection of acute and convalescent COVID-19 samples took place in the United States, Italy and Spain. The analysed material was cDNA or gDNA that came from T cells, B-cell-depleted T cells, or PBMCs.

Only in-frame clones appear in the TCRdb table, and some are missing; sequencing was by immunoSEQ multiplex PCR. The repertoire holds about 55,000 clones, with about 73% as singletons. Germline assignment: CDR1 MGHRA and CDR2 YSYEKL. The CDR3 runs to 13 residues. Trimming took off 3 bases at V and 5 bases at J, with 9 bases between the two ends. Specimen: peripheral blood. This TCR derives from an older woman with acute or convalescent COVID-19. This chain links TRBV4-1 with TRBJ2-3; TRBD1 might be the D (5 bases). CDR3 sequence reads: CASSHQGLDTQYF. CDR3 DNA sequence: TGCGCCAGCAGCCATCAGGGTTTAGATACGCAGTATTTT.